These T cell receptor beta chains were read from a single sample in a study of human T cells and chemical hapten exposure. One entry per CDR3 protein, called by TCRdb with MiXCR from the RACE reads. Of under 100,000 distinct CDR3 sequences in the sample, more than 9% are singletons; the top ten hold around 5%. Sequences were derived from whole blood, sampled in connection with sensitization to the hapten diphenylcyclopropenone (DPC). The receptor source for this set is a woman in her fifties or sixties with alopecia areata. Some clones in this sample may be carry-over from other donors' samples. The CDR3 runs from the conserved cysteine through the conserved F or W. D genes are given only for firm matches. Rows may omit the clone size; those that give it use once, few, many or a size class.

D | J | size | V | DNA | CDR3
- | TRBJ2-3 | many | TRBV20-1 | TGCAGTGCCCAGGGGGGTACGCAGTATTTT | CSAQGGTQYF
TRBD2 | TRBJ2-3 | - | TRBV19 | TGTGCCAGTAATCCAGGGACTAGCGGATTCACAGATACGCAGTATTTT | CASNPGTSGFTDTQYF
TRBD2 | TRBJ2-2 | - | TRBV18 | TGTGCCAGCTCACCACGGCTAGCGGGAGTCTTAACCGGGGAGCTGTTTTTT | CASSPRLAGVLTGELFF
- | TRBJ2-6 | few | TRBV30 | TGTGCGGGTTCAGGGGTACTAACGGGCGGGGCCAACGTCCTGACTTTC | CAGSGVLTGGANVLTF
- | TRBJ1-6 | many | TRBV28 | TGTGCCAGCAGTTTAGAACGGAGCTCCTATAATTCACCCCTCCACTTT | CASSLERSSYNSPLHF
- | TRBJ1-5 | - | TRBV18 | TGTGCCAGCTCCTACCTGGGGGCCTCCAATCAGCCCCAGCATTTT | CASSYLGASNQPQHF
TRBD1 | TRBJ1-3 | many | TRBV29-1 | TGCAGCGTTGAAGATGACAGGGGGCCTAACACCATATATTTT | CSVEDDRGPNTIYF
- | TRBJ2-2 | many | TRBV4-1 | TGCGCCAGCAGCCAAGTGTTCCTGGGGCGTAGCACCGGGGAGCTGTTTTTT | CASSQVFLGRSTGELFF
- | TRBJ2-3 | - | TRBV6-1 | TGTGCCAGCAGTGAAGGGGTAGCTGTGGATACGCAGTATTTT | CASSEGVAVDTQYF
- | TRBJ1-1 | - | TRBV28 | TGTGCCACCCATCGAACCACGGGCACTGAAGCTTTCTTT | CATHRTTGTEAFF
TRBD1 | TRBJ2-6 | many | TRBV5-1 | TGCGCCAGCAGCTTGTCTGGACAGGGTCTTTTTGGGGCCAACGTCCTGACTTTC | CASSLSGQGLFGANVLTF
- | TRBJ1-1 | - | TRBV4-3 | TGCGCCAGCAGCCGGGCAGTCGGCACTGAAGCTTTCTTT | CASSRAVGTEAFF
TRBD2 | TRBJ2-1 | many | TRBV11-2 | TGTGCCAGCTCCTATACTAGCGGAGCCCCCTACAATGAGCAGTTCTTC | CASSYTSGAPYNEQFF
- | TRBJ2-5 | many | TRBV7-7 | TGTGCCAGCAGCTTATCTCCCGGGGAAGAGACCCAGTACTTC | CASSLSPGEETQYF
- | TRBJ2-5 | - | TRBV7-2 | TGTGCCAGCAGCTCCCCCCTGCGGCCTCGGGAGTACTTC | CASSSPLRPREYF
TRBD1 | TRBJ2-7 | many | TRBV5-6 | TGTGCCAGCAGCCAGACAGGGATTCCGTACGAGCAGTACTTC | CASSQTGIPYEQYF
- | TRBJ2-6 | - | TRBV6-2/TRBV6-3 | TGTGCCAGCAGTTACCCCCCCCTAGGGGGAACCAACGTCCTGACTTTC | CASSYPPLGGTNVLTF
TRBD1 | TRBJ2-2 | many | TRBV7-9 | TGTGCCAGCAGCCCAGGGGGCCCGAACACCGGGGAGCTGTTTTTT | CASSPGGPNTGELFF
- | TRBJ2-7 | many | TRBV6-6 | TGTGCCAGCAGTTGGCCAGACAGCGTCTCCTACGAGCAGTACTTC | CASSWPDSVSYEQYF
TRBD1 | TRBJ1-2 | - | TRBV5-1 | TGCGCCAGCACCATCGGAAGGCCCCAAAGGACAGGCCCATATGGCTACACCTTC | CASTIGRPQRTGPYGYTF
TRBD2 | TRBJ2-1 | - | TRBV5-5 | TGTGCCAGCAGCGCCCGACTAGCACCCACCCCCAATGAGCAGTTCTTC | CASSARLAPTPNEQFF
- | TRBJ1-6 | - | TRBV6-6 | TGTGCCAGCACCAGGGAAGGTTCACCCCTCCACTTT | CASTREGSPLHF
- | TRBJ1-5 | many | TRBV29-1 | TGCAGCGTTGGGGACTTAGAGCCGGGTCAGCCCCAGCATTTT | CSVGDLEPGQPQHF
TRBD2 | TRBJ2-4 | many | TRBV12-3/TRBV12-4 | TGTGCCAGCAGTTTTCGCGGGAGTTTGAGCATTCAGTACTTC | CASSFRGSLSIQYF
TRBD1 | TRBJ1-4 | many | TRBV6-2/TRBV6-3 | TGTGCCAGCAGCGCGGGACAGCAAAGACTGTTTTTT | CASSAGQQRLFF
- | TRBJ1-2 | - | TRBV7-2 | TGTGCCAGCAGCGCAAGCCCACTTACGGGCTACACCTTC | CASSASPLTGYTF
- | TRBJ1-4 | - | TRBV28 | TGTGCCAGCAGTCCTTGGGGGGCGACCGAAAAACTGTTTTTT | CASSPWGATEKLFF